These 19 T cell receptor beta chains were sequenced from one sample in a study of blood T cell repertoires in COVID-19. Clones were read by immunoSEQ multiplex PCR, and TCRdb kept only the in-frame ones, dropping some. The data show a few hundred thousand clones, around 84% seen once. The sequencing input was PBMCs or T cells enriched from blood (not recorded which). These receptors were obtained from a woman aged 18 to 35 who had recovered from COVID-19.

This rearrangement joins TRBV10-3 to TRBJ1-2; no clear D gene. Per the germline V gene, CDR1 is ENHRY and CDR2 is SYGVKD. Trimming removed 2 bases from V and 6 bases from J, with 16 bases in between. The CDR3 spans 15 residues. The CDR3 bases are TGTGCCATCAGTGAGATTTCCTGGGGTAGCGATGGCTACACCTTC. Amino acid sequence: CAISEISWGSDGYTF.

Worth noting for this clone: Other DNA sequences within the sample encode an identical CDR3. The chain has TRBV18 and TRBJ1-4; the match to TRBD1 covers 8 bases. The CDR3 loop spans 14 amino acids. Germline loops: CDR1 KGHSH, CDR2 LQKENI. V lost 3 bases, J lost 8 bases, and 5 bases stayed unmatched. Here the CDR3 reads CASSPGQGREKLFF. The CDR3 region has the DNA TGTGCCAGCTCACCCGGACAGGGTCGGGAAAAACTGTTTTTT.

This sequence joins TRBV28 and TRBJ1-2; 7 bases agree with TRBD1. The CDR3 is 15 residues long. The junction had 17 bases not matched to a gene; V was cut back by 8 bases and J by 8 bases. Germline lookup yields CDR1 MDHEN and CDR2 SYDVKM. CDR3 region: CASGVNPGQTTGYTF. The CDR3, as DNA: TGTGCCAGCGGGGTCAATCCGGGACAGACTACGGGCTACACCTTC.

CDR3 residues: CASKSHRGRREKLFF. The DNA for the CDR3 is TGTGCCAGCAAATCGCACAGGGGGCGCCGAGAAAAACTGTTTTTT. The chain recombines TRBV21-1 with TRBJ1-4; whether TRBD1, the table's D call, matches the DNA was not checked. TRBV21-1 is a pseudogene locus. CDR3 length: 15 amino acids.

The CDR3: CASSQSSGGETQYF. Written as DNA, the CDR3 is TGTGCCAGCTCCCAGAGTAGCGGCGGAGAGACCCAGTACTTC. This chain links TRBV18 with TRBJ2-5, with a possible D match to TRBD2 (6 bases). CDR3 length equals 14 residues. The V end lost 6 bases, the J end lost 4 bases, and 15 bases lay between the germline ends. CDR1 KGHSH and CDR2 LQKENI come from the germline V gene.

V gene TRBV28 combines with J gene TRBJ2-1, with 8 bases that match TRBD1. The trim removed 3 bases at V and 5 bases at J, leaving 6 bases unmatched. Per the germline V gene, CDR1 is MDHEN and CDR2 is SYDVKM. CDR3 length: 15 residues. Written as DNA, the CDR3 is TGTGCCAGCAGTTTTAGCTCGGACAGGGACAATGAGCAGTTCTTC. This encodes CASSFSSDRDNEQFF.

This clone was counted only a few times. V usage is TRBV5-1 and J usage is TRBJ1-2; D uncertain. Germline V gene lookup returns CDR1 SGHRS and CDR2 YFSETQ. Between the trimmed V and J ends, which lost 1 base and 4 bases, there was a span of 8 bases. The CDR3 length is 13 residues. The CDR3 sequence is CASSLPSPYGYTF. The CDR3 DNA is TGCGCCAGCAGCTTGCCCTCTCCCTATGGCTACACCTTC.

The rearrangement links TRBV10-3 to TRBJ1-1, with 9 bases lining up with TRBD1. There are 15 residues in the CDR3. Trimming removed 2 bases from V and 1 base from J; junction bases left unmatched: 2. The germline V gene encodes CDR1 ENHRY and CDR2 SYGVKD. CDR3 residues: CAISEPDRGNTEAFF. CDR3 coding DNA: TGTGCCATCAGTGAGCCGGACAGGGGGAACACTGAAGCTTTCTTT.

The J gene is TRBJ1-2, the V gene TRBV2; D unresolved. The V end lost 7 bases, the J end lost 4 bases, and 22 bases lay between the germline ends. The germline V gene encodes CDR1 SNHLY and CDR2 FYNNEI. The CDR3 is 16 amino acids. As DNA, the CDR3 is TGTGCCAGCACCCGAGGGCTCCCTTCGTATGGCTATGGCTACACCTTC. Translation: CASTRGLPSYGYGYTF.

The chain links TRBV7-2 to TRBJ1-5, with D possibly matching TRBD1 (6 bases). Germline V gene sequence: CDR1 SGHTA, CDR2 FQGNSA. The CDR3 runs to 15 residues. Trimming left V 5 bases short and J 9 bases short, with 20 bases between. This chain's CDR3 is CASSPVWTDAGPQHF. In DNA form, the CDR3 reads TGTGCCAGCAGCCCTGTTTGGACAGACGCGGGGCCCCAGCATTTT.

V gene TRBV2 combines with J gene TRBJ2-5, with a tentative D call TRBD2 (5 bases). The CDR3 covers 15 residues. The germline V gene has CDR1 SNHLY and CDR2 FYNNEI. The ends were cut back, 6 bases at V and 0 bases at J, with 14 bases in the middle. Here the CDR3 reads CASRPDSPYQETQYF. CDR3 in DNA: TGTGCCAGCAGACCGGACTCCCCGTACCAAGAGACCCAGTACTTC.

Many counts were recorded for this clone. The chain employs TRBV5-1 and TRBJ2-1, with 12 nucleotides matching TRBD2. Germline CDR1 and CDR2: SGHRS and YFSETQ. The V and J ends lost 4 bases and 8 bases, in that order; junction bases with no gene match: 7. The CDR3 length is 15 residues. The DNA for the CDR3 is TGCGCCAGCAGCCTAGGACTAGCGGGGTATTATGAGCAGTTCTTC. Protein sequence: CASSLGLAGYYEQFF.

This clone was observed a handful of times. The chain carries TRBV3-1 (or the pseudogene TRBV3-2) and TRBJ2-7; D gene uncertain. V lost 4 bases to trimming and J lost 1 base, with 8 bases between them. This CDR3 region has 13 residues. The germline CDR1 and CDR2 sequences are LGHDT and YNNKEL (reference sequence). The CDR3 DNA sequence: TGTGCCAGCAGCCTCCCCCCATCCTACGAGCAGTACTTC. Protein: CASSLPPSYEQYF.

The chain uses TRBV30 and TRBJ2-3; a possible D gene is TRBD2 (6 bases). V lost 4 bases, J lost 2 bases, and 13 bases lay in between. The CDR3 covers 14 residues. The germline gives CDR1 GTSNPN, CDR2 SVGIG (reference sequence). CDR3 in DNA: TGTGCCTGGAATCGGGCGGGGTCCACAGATACGCAGTATTTT. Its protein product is CAWNRAGSTDTQYF.

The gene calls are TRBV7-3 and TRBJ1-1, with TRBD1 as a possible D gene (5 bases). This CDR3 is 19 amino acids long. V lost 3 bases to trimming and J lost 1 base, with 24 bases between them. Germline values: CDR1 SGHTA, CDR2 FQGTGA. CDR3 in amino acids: CASSLGPREAPRRNTEAFF. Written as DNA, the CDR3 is TGTGCCAGCAGCTTGGGGCCTCGGGAGGCACCCCGAAGGAACACTGAAGCTTTCTTT. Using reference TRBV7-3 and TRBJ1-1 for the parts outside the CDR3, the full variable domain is GAGVSQTPSNKVTEKGKYVELRCDPISGHTALYWYRQSLGQGPEFLIYFQGTGAADDSGLPNDRFFAVRPEGSVSTLKIQRTERGDSAVYLCASSLGPREAPRRNTEAFFGQGTRLTVV.

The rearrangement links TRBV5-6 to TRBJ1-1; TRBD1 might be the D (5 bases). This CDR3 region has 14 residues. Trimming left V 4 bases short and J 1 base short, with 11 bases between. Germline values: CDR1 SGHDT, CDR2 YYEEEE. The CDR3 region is CASSRQNQNTEAFF. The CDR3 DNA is TGTGCCAGCAGCCGACAGAATCAGAACACTGAAGCTTTCTTT.

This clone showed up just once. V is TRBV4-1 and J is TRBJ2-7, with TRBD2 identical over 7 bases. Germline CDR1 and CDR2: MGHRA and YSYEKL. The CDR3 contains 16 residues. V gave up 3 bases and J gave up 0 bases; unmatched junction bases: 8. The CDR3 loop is CASSHTLALSSYEQYF. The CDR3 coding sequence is TGCGCCAGCAGCCATACACTAGCGCTTAGCTCCTACGAGCAGTACTTC.

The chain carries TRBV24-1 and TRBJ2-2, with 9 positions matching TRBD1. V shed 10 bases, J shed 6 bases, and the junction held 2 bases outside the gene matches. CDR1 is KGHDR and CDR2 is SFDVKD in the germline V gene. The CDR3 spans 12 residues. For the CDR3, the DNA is TGTGCCACGCGACAGGGGGCCGGGGAGCTGTTTTTT. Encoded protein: CATRQGAGELFF.

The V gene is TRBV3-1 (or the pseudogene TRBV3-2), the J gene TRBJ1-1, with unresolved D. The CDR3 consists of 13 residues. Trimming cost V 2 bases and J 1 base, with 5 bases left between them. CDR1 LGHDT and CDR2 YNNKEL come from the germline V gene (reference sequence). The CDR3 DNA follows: TGTGCCAGCAGCCAAAACAGGAACACTGAAGCTTTCTTT. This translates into CASSQNRNTEAFF.